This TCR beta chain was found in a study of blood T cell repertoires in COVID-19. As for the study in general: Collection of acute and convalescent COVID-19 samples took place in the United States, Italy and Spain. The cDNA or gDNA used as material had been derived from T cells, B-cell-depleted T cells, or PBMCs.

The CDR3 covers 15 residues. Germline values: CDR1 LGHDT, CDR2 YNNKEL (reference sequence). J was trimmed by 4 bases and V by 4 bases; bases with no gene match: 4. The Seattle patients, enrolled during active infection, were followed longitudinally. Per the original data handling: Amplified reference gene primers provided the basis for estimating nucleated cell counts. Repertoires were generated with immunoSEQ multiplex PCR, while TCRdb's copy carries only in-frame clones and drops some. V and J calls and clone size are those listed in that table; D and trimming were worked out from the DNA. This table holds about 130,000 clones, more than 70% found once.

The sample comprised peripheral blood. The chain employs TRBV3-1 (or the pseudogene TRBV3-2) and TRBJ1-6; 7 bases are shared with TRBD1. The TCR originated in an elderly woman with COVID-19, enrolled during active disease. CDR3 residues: CASSRTGAYNSPLHF. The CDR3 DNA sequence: TGTGCCAGCAGCCGAACAGGGGCTTATAATTCACCCCTCCACTTT.